This T cell receptor (beta chain) stems from a study of radiation and T cells in renal cell carcinoma. Turning to this clone: Its antigen is not known.

Whole-study findings and limits: In blood, top tumor clones expanded by 2 weeks, shrinking by 4.

Documented time point: blood 2 weeks post-SBRT. Treatment denoted: 15 Gy SBRT to primary tumor, nephrectomy 4 weeks later. The protocol was immunoSEQ multiplex PCR, while the TCRdb copy is restricted to in-frame clones and leaves out a portion. The data show tens of thousands of clones, roughly 79% seen once. The CDR3 sequence is 13 residues long. The germline V and J ends were trimmed by 7 bases and 8 bases, with 17 bases remaining between them. Germline loops: CDR1 LNHDA, CDR2 SQIVND (reference sequence). The chain employs TRBV19 and TRBJ1-2; D call uncertain. The sample was blood, taken from a patient whose treatment included radiotherapy and nephrectomy. This TCR derives from a man aged 60 to 69 with renal cell carcinoma. CDR3 in amino acids: CASMEVVSLGYTF. DNA of the CDR3: TGTGCCAGTATGGAGGTGGTCTCGCTCGGCTACACCTTC.